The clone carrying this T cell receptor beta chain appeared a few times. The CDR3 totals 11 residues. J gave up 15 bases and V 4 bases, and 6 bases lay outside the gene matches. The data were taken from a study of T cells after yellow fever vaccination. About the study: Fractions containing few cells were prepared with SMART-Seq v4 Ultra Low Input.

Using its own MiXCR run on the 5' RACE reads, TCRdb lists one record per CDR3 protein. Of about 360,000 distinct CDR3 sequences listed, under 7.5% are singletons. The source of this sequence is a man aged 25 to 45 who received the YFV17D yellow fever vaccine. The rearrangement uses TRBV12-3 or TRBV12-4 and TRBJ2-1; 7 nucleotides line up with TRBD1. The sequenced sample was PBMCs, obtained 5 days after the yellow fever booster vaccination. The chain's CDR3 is CASSSTGVVFF. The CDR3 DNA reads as TGTGCCAGCAGTTCCACAGGGGTTGTGTTCTTC.